This TCR beta chain originates from a study of spatial heterogeneity in lung cancer. Background on the study: Beta-chain sequences consistently outnumbered alpha-chain sequences in detection. Bulk RNA-seq from matched material yielded a T cell module score that correlated strongly with TCR transcript counts in tumor regions.

Regarding time point: sample taken at primary tumor resection. Donation came from around 72 patients with untreated early-stage non-small cell lung cancer. Study-wide results and limits: For expanded intratumoral alpha and beta TCRs, counts tracked tumor mutation counts. For tumor T cells, estimated coverage reached only about 7.4% (alpha) and over 12% (beta).

By sample fraction, this clonotype is large (0.1 to 1%). Its target is not known. Using its own MiXCR run on the 5' RACE reads, TCRdb lists one record per CDR3 protein. The data hold some 1,600 distinct CDR3 sequences, with roughly 8.9% observed a single time. The trim removed 3 bases at V and 9 bases at J, leaving 7 bases unmatched. The CDR3 runs to 14 residues. Germline V gene sequence: CDR1 DFQATT, CDR2 SNEGSKA (reference sequence). The chain is built from TRBV20-1 and TRBJ2-3; TRBD2 matches at 12 bases. This material consisted of lung tumor tissue, taken at surgery. This clonotype was obtained from a male donor with early-stage non-small cell lung cancer. The CDR3: CSASRTSGMHTQYF. The CDR3, as DNA: TGCAGTGCTAGTAGGACTAGCGGGATGCACACGCAGTATTTT.